The 15 T cell receptor beta chains presented below share a single source sample, sequenced in a study of blood T cell dynamics during melanoma immunotherapy. Clones were sequenced by immunoSEQ multiplex PCR, and TCRdb holds only the in-frame ones, with some missing. The data show approximately 17,000 clones, with roughly nine tenths seen just once and 1.5% to 2% held by the top ten. As to time point: pre-treatment baseline. The sample in question was blood, obtained from a patient treated with checkpoint blockade. The receptors come from a human donor with melanoma.

This chain joins TRBV5-1 and TRBJ1-3; D is unclear. Germline CDR1 SGHRS, CDR2 YFSETQ. V was cut by 2 bases and J by 0 bases, with 6 bases left in between. The CDR3 sequence is 14 residues long. CDR3 region: CASSFGFSGNTIYF. The CDR3 region has the DNA TGCGCCAGCAGCTTCGGCTTCTCTGGAAACACCATATATTTT.

The chain couples TRBV15 to TRBJ1-4; D is unresolved. Germline loops: CDR1 LNHNV, CDR2 YYDKDF (reference sequence). The CDR3 runs 14 residues. V gave up 3 bases and J gave up 2 bases, with 7 bases separating them. The CDR3 DNA reads TGTGCCACCAGCAGCGCTGCGACTAATGAAAAACTGTTTTTT. Amino acids: CATSSAATNEKLFF. Filled out from reference TRBV15 and TRBJ1-4, the complete variable domain reads DAMVIQNPRYQVTQFGKPVTLSCSQTLNHNVMYWYQQKSSQAPKLLFHYYDKDFNNEADTPDNFQSRRPNTSFCFLDIRSPGLGDTAMYLCATSSAATNEKLFFGSGTQLSVL.

This chain links TRBV11-2 with TRBJ2-1, with 10 bases identical to TRBD1. Germline-derived CDR1 and CDR2 are SGHAT and FQNNGV. This CDR3 is 15 amino acids long. Trimming removed 0 bases from V and 10 bases from J; junction bases left unmatched: 6. CDR3 sequence (DNA): TGTGCCAGCAGCTTAGATGGGACAGGGGCTTTCGAGCAGTTCTTC. It encodes CASSLDGTGAFEQFF.

The rearrangement links TRBV28 to TRBJ2-5; unclear D gene. This CDR3 is built from 12 residues. V dropped 7 bases and J dropped 2 bases, with 8 bases sitting between them. Germline V gene data show CDR1 as MDHEN and CDR2 as SYDVKM. CDR3 nucleotides: TGTGCCAGCAACGGCCCTCAAGAGACCCAGTACTTC. Its protein is CASNGPQETQYF. The full variable domain, its missing parts supplied by reference TRBV28 and TRBJ2-5, is DVKVTQSSRYLVKRTGEKVFLECVQDMDHENMFWYRQDPGLGLRLIYFSYDVKMKEKGDIPEGYSVSREKKERFSLILESASTNQTSMYLCASNGPQETQYFGPGTRLLVL.

The chain has TRBV4-1 and TRBJ2-3; D possibly corresponds to TRBD2 (5 bases). The CDR3 contains 15 residues. Germline CDR1 MGHRA, CDR2 YSYEKL. Trimming cost V 5 bases and J 5 bases, with 17 bases left between them. The CDR3 spells CASSLGPGSVDTQYF. The CDR3 DNA reads TGCGCCAGCAGCTTAGGGCCGGGATCGGTAGATACGCAGTATTTT.

V usage is TRBV21-1 and J usage is TRBJ1-2. TRBV21-1 is classified as a pseudogene. The CDR3 is 12 residues long. The DNA for the CDR3 is TGTGCCAGCCGGGCCGGAGGAAGTGGCTACACCTTC. It is translated as CASRAGGSGYTF.

This clone appeared a few times. V is TRBV25-1 and J is TRBJ1-6, with TRBD1 matching 7 bases. The ends lost 2 bases at V and 3 bases at J; junction bases unmatched: 1. CDR1 and CDR2 (germline): MGHDK, SYGVNS. The CDR3 is made up of 15 amino acids. The CDR3 is CASSENRGYNSPLHF. The CDR3 nucleotides read TGTGCCAGCAGTGAAAACAGGGGCTATAATTCACCCCTCCACTTT.

The V gene is TRBV6-1, the J gene TRBJ2-7; possibly TRBD2 for D (6 bases). This CDR3 contains 14 residues. CDR1 and CDR2 (germline): MNHNS, SASEGT. V was cut by 4 bases and J by 4 bases, with 14 bases left in between. The CDR3 nucleotides read TGTGCCAGCAGTGTTACGGAGGGTTGGTACGAGCAGTACTTC. Translation gives CASSVTEGWYEQYF.

The chain has TRBV2 and TRBJ2-2; no clear D gene. CDR1 is SNHLY, CDR2 FYNNEI, per germline. Trimming took 2 bases from V and 6 from J, leaving 16 bases between them. The CDR3 contains 16 residues. The CDR3 spells CASSESSRIVAGELFF. In DNA form, the CDR3 reads TGTGCCAGCAGTGAATCGTCCAGGATCGTGGCCGGGGAGCTGTTTTTT.

Comments on this clone: Additional DNA sequences in this sample encode the identical CDR3. The gene calls are TRBV7-2 and TRBJ1-3; the match to TRBD1 covers 9 bases. V was pared by 1 base and J by 0 bases, with 4 bases of the junction left unmatched. The CDR3 covers 17 residues. In germline, CDR1 is SGHTA, CDR2 FQGNSA. The chain's CDR3 is CASSLGGQGISGNTIYF. CDR3 DNA sequence: TGTGCCAGCAGCTTAGGGGGACAGGGCATCTCTGGAAACACCATATATTTT.

The chain carries TRBV10-3 and TRBJ1-4, with a weak D call TRBD1 (5 bases). Germline V gives CDR1 ENHRY, CDR2 SYGVKD. V was cut by 6 bases and J by 2 bases, with 13 bases left in between. The CDR3 is 15 amino acids. CDR3 nucleotides: TGTGCCATCAGAAAGGGGCAGGGCACTAATGAAAAACTGTTTTTT. It is translated as CAIRKGQGTNEKLFF.

V usage is TRBV7-9 and J usage is TRBJ2-7; possibly TRBD1 or TRBD2 for D (5 bases each). The CDR3 extends over 14 amino acids. V was cut by 3 bases and J by 3 bases, with 12 bases left in between. The germline gives CDR1 SEHNR, CDR2 FQNEAQ (reference sequence). CDR3 nucleotides: TGTGCCAGCAGCTTGTCCGGGACCAACTACGAGCAGTACTTC. Protein: CASSLSGTNYEQYF. The whole variable domain, filled in from reference TRBV7-9 and TRBJ2-7, reads DTGVSQNPRHKITKRGQNVTFRCDPISEHNRLYWYRQTLGQGPEFLTYFQNEAQLEKSRLLSDRFSAERPKGSFSTLEIQRTEQGDSAMYLCASSLSGTNYEQYFGPGTRLTVT.

The chain recombines TRBV5-1 with TRBJ2-7; perhaps TRBD2 as D (7 bases). V was shortened by 2 bases and J by 6 bases, with 15 bases between the two germline ends. Germline CDR1 is SGHRS and CDR2 is YFSETQ. The CDR3 length is 14 residues. As DNA, the CDR3 is TGCGCCAGCAGCTTTTCGGGGGGCGGCTTCGAGCAGTACTTC. Protein product: CASSFSGGGFEQYF.

This chain joins TRBV30 and TRBJ1-2; D not certain. From germline, CDR1 is GTSNPN and CDR2 SVGIG (reference sequence). V lost 0 bases and J 0 bases, leaving 11 bases between the germline ends. This CDR3 contains 15 residues. As DNA, the CDR3 is TGTGCCTGGAGTGTACTTCGGACCGCTAACTATGGCTACACCTTC. It codes for CAWSVLRTANYGYTF.

This chain connects TRBV5-1 to TRBJ1-1; 11 nucleotides align to TRBD1. Trimming took 3 bases from V and 5 from J; bases not matched to a gene: 3. The CDR3 is 14 residues long. Germline V lookup: CDR1 SGHRS, CDR2 YFSETQ. The CDR3 loop reads CASSSDRGQTEAFF. The CDR3 DNA follows: TGCGCCAGCAGCTCGGACAGGGGGCAAACTGAAGCTTTCTTT.